These T cell receptor beta chains were read from a single sample in a study of naive and memory T cell subsets. TCRdb recomputed calls from the UMI-ligation and nested PCR reads with MiXCR, one row per CDR3 protein. The sample carries over 110,000 distinct CDR3 sequences, about 20% recorded once. The sample comprised naive CD8+ T cells from blood. The receptors here all came from a human donor in good health. Both conserved end residues are part of each CDR3. The D gene is left open where the match is weak. Size tells how often a clone was seen (once, few, many) or the class of an expanded clone, and some rows leave it out.

few	TRBD1	TRBJ2-7	TRBV10-3	CAIRGQGADEQYF	TGTGCCATCAGAGGACAGGGGGCTGATGAGCAGTACTTC
few	NA	TRBJ1-5	TRBV19	CASAGGWGQPQHF	TGTGCCTCAGCGGGGGGATGGGGACAGCCCCAGCATTTT
once	TRBD2	TRBJ2-7	TRBV19	CASSISGSTHEQYF	TGTGCCAGTAGTATCAGCGGGAGTACCCACGAGCAGTACTTC
NA	TRBD2	TRBJ2-1	TRBV5-1	CASTILAGGVNEQFF	TGCGCCAGCACCATACTAGCGGGAGGTGTTAATGAGCAGTTCTTC
NA	TRBD1	TRBJ2-7	TRBV12-3/TRBV12-4	CASSPPDRGLGEQYF	TGTGCCAGCAGTCCCCCGGACAGGGGGCTGGGCGAGCAGTACTTC
NA	NA	TRBJ2-5	TRBV6-1	CASSADGETQYF	TGTGCCAGCAGTGCGGACGGGGAGACCCAGTACTTC
NA	NA	TRBJ2-1	TRBV12-3/TRBV12-4	CASSSSSPHEQFF	TGTGCCAGCAGTTCCTCTAGTCCCCATGAGCAGTTCTTC
NA	NA	TRBJ1-4	TRBV27	CASSLSQGWKLFF	TGTGCCAGCAGTTTATCGCAGGGGTGGAAACTGTTTTTT
NA	TRBD1	TRBJ2-7	TRBV10-3	CAIGWDRGLYEQYF	TGTGCCATCGGGTGGGACAGGGGGCTCTACGAGCAGTACTTC
NA	TRBD2	TRBJ2-2	TRBV29-1	CSVSAGMNTGELFF	TGCAGCGTTTCAGCGGGGATGAACACCGGGGAGCTGTTTTTT